The present TCR beta chain was sequenced within a study of blood T cell repertoires in COVID-19. Study context: Collection of acute and convalescent COVID-19 samples took place in the United States, Italy and Spain.

Libraries were prepared by immunoSEQ multiplex PCR; TCRdb keeps only in-frame clonotypes and omits some of them. The sample has 150,000 or so clones, around 80% seen once. The CDR3 runs 14 residues. Germline V gives CDR1 SNHLY, CDR2 FYNNEI. V dropped 6 bases and J dropped 7; count of bases not matched to a gene: 7. This receptor was obtained from a man in his 60s with acute or convalescent COVID-19. Material: peripheral blood. The J gene is TRBJ1-5, the V gene TRBV2; TRBD1 matches at 9 bases. This CDR3 reads CASSSDRGGQPQHF. CDR3 sequence (DNA): TGTGCCAGCAGCTCGGACAGGGGAGGCCAGCCCCAGCATTTT.